This TCR beta chain stems from a study of blood T cell repertoires in COVID-19. Repertoires were generated with immunoSEQ multiplex PCR, while TCRdb's copy carries only in-frame clones and drops some. The sample lists roughly 260,000 clones, around four fifths occurring once. V trimming: 2 bases; J trimming: 5 bases; junction bases outside the gene matches: 4. CDR3 length: 15 residues. From germline, CDR1 is MNHEY and CDR2 SVGAGI. Each exposed participant met a COVID-19 case in the 2 weeks preceding study entry. Sequencing used PBMCs or T cells enriched from blood (not recorded which). The V gene is TRBV6-5, the J gene TRBJ2-1; 9 bases agree with TRBD2. This clonotype was sampled from a woman in her thirties or forties who had been exposed to COVID-19. CDR3 amino acids: CASSYGASGDNEQFF. CDR3 nucleotides: TGTGCCAGCAGTTACGGAGCTAGCGGGGACAATGAGCAGTTCTTC.